This passage covers 4 T cell receptor beta chains from one sample sequenced in a study of blood T cell repertoires in COVID-19. Repertoires were generated with immunoSEQ multiplex PCR, while TCRdb's copy carries only in-frame clones and drops some. The table includes about 200,000 clones, 89% detected once. The sequenced sample consisted of peripheral blood. Receptors were obtained from a middle-aged man with acute or convalescent COVID-19.

This clone was detected only a few times. The chain couples TRBV6-6 to TRBJ1-2; D perhaps matches TRBD1 (5 bases). The V gene lost 6 bases and the J gene lost 1 base, with 9 bases spanning the gap. CDR1 is MNHNY and CDR2 is SVGAGI in the germline V gene (reference sequence). The CDR3 spans 13 residues. The chain's CDR3 is CASSPGVNYGYTF. Here the CDR3 DNA reads TGTGCCAGCAGCCCGGGGGTTAACTATGGCTACACCTTC.

V gene TRBV6-6 combines with J gene TRBJ1-5; maybe TRBD1 (6 bases). Germline lookup yields CDR1 MNHNY and CDR2 SVGAGI (reference sequence). This CDR3 is built from 14 residues. The V end was cut by 6 bases, the J end by 3 bases, with 12 bases between. The CDR3 DNA reads as TGTGCCAGCAGCCGAAACAGGGACAATCAGCCCCAGCATTTT. This translates into CASSRNRDNQPQHF.

The chain is built from TRBV21-1 and TRBJ1-2; the D segment call TRBD1 is taken from the table without a DNA check. TRBV21-1 is tagged as a pseudogene. The CDR3 consists of 18 residues. The CDR3 is CASNPLDRGLEANYGYTF. Here the CDR3 DNA reads TGTGCCAGCAACCCGCTGGACAGGGGGCTGGAAGCTAACTATGGCTACACCTTC.

This chain links TRBV19 with TRBJ1-3; 9 positions agree with TRBD1. This CDR3 comprises 15 residues. J lost 2 bases, V lost 5 bases, and 4 bases had no gene match. The germline V gene encodes CDR1 LNHDA and CDR2 SQIVND (reference sequence). The CDR3 region has the DNA TGTGCCAGTAGTCTCCGGGACAGGGCTGGAAACACCATATATTTT. Protein: CASSLRDRAGNTIYF.